This TCR beta chain comes out of a study of shared clonotypes between healthy human individuals. Study outcomes and limitations: For naive CD4 cells, 5% to 6.5% of clonotypes were shared across a handful of donors.

CDR1 SGHKS and CDR2 YYEKEE come from the germline V gene (reference sequence). Trimming left V 2 bases short and J 5 bases short, with 19 bases between. CDR3 length equals 16 residues. As for this clone: The antigen is undetermined.

In the original workflow: Filtering of immunoSEQ junctional sequences could not match full-length read filtering. Measured with immunoSEQ multiplex PCR; TCRdb has only the in-frame clones, and not every one. The D gene and trimming were derived from the DNA, and the V and J assignments and clone size from that table. The table lists roughly 2.4 million clones, approximately 95% of them singletons. This chain uses TRBV5-5 with TRBJ2-5, with D uncertain. The receptor was derived from a man between 18 and 29 years old in good health. The sample was naive CD4+ T cells sorted from blood. Subset in this sample: CD45RA+ positively selected. CDR3 DNA: TGTGCCAGCAGCTTCCCAAGTGGCGGAAGGAGCGAGACCCAGTACTTC. Translation gives CASSFPSGGRSETQYF.